This passage covers 20 T cell receptor beta chains from one sample sequenced in a study of brain metastases from non-small cell lung cancer. TCRdb keeps only in-frame clones here, not all; method: immunoSEQ multiplex PCR. The data hold under 3,500 clones, with 88% observed a single time. Sequencing input: primary lung tumor tissue. All receptors come from a donor aged 40 or over with non-small cell lung cancer.

This clone was seen a single time. The V gene is TRBV19, the J gene TRBJ1-1; D remains ambiguous. There are 11 residues in the CDR3. Trimming left V 7 bases short and J 3 bases short, with 6 bases between. Germline V gene data show CDR1 as LNHDA and CDR2 as SQIVND (reference sequence). The CDR3 nucleotides read TGTGCCAGTATGCGCTACACTGAAGCTTTCTTT. It is translated as CASMRYTEAFF.

The chain has TRBV4-2 and TRBJ2-2, with TRBD2 matching 8 bases. With V trimmed by 4 bases and J by 4 bases, 5 bases remained unmatched. The CDR3 runs to 15 residues. CDR1 and CDR2 from the germline V gene are LGHNA and YNFKEQ. CDR3 bases: TGTGCCAGCAGCCCAACTAGCGGATCCACCGGGGAGCTGTTTTTT. It encodes CASSPTSGSTGELFF.

The chain recombines TRBV28 with TRBJ2-6, with 10 nucleotides matching TRBD1. Germline CDR1 reads MDHEN; CDR2 reads SYDVKM. J was trimmed by 1 base and V by 8 bases; bases with no gene match: 2. The length of the CDR3 is 15 residues. CDR3 nucleotides: TGTGCCAGCCGGACAGGGGGGTCTGGGGCCAACGTCCTGACTTTC. This codes for CASRTGGSGANVLTF.

The chain joins TRBV28 to TRBJ1-1, with D maybe TRBD1 (6 bases). Germline V gene lookup returns CDR1 MDHEN and CDR2 SYDVKM. The CDR3 sequence is 18 residues long. Trimming left V 3 bases short and J 4 bases short, with 24 bases between. CDR3 coding DNA: TGTGCCAGCAGTTTTTGGGAGGGGGAGGCGCAGCAATCCACTGAAGCTTTCTTT. Translating gives CASSFWEGEAQQSTEAFF.

CDR3 region: CASKGTSGNTGELFF. CDR3 sequence (DNA): TGTGCCAGCAAAGGGACTAGCGGGAACACCGGGGAGCTGTTTTTT. The V and J genes are TRBV6-6 and TRBJ2-2, with 11 nucleotides matching TRBD2. V lost 7 bases to trimming and J lost 1 base; unmatched junction nucleotides: 2. Germline CDR1 is MNHNY and CDR2 is SVGAGI (reference sequence). The CDR3 totals 15 residues.

J is TRBJ2-4 and V is TRBV27; 11 bases line up with TRBD2. This CDR3 has 22 residues. Germline CDR1 MNHEY, CDR2 SMNVEV (reference sequence). Trimming took 3 bases from V and 2 from J; bases not matched to a gene: 21. The CDR3 spells CASSFRYHNSGRARNTKNIQYF. The CDR3 region has the DNA TGTGCCAGCAGTTTTCGATACCACAATAGCGGGAGGGCCAGGAACACCAAAAACATTCAGTACTTC.

This clone showed up just a few times. The chain is built from TRBV6-5 and TRBJ1-2, with 8 bases that match TRBD1. The germline CDR1 and CDR2 sequences are MNHEY and SVGAGI. The CDR3 loop spans 12 amino acids. Germline trimming cut 11 bases from V and 10 bases from J; bases unmatched to any gene: 12. In DNA, the CDR3 is TGTGCCGCCCACCCGACAGGGGAGGACTACACCTTC. Protein: CAAHPTGEDYTF.

The chain joins TRBV30 to TRBJ1-5; 7 bases are a match to TRBD1. CDR1 and CDR2 (germline): GTSNPN, SVGIG (reference sequence). CDR3 length equals 14 residues. The V segment lost 2 bases and the J segment 6 bases; nucleotides outside the gene matches: 7. The CDR3 region has the DNA TGTGCCTGGAGTCCGTTGACAGGGCTTCAGCCCCAGCATTTT. It yields the protein CAWSPLTGLQPQHF.

This chain's CDR3 is CASSPGAILNEKLFF. In DNA form, the CDR3 reads TGTGCCAGCAGTCCTGGGGCCATTTTGAATGAAAAACTGTTTTTT. V is TRBV6-6 and J is TRBJ1-4, with D perhaps matching TRBD1 (5 bases). The CDR3 is made up of 15 amino acids. Trimming removed 5 bases at V and 5 bases at J, with 15 bases between. Looked up from germline, CDR1 is MNHNY and CDR2 is SVGAGI (reference sequence).

The chain employs TRBV27 and TRBJ1-1, with 7 bases aligning to TRBD1. With 4 bases clipped from V and 3 bases from J, the junction kept 8 bases outside the gene matches. Germline CDR1 MNHEY, CDR2 SMNVEV (reference sequence). The CDR3 is made up of 15 amino acids. The DNA for the CDR3 is TGTGCCAGCAGTTCCCTCGGGACAGCAGACACTGAAGCTTTCTTT. Its translation is CASSSLGTADTEAFF.

J is TRBJ2-5 and V is TRBV19; 8 bases match TRBD1. The CDR3 length is 14 residues. Trimming at V came to 7 bases and at J to 2 bases, leaving 6 bases not matched to a gene. CDR1 is LNHDA, CDR2 SQIVND, per germline (reference sequence). The CDR3 DNA reads TGTGCCAGTAAAAATCAGGGGGCTCAAGAGACCCAGTACTTC. The encoded protein is CASKNQGAQETQYF.

Turning to this clone: Other DNA sequences from this sample encode an identical CDR3 as well. The chain uses TRBV5-1 and TRBJ2-7, with D perhaps being TRBD1 or TRBD2 (6 bases each). V was cut by 2 bases and J by 7 bases, with 13 bases left in between. In germline, CDR1 is SGHRS, CDR2 YFSETQ. This CDR3 has 13 amino acids. The DNA for the CDR3 is TGCGCCAGCAGCTTTAACGGGGGCTATGAGCAGTACTTC. Translation gives CASSFNGGYEQYF.

This clone was seen a single time. A read error may account for a junction end that differs from germline. J is TRBJ1-1 and V is TRBV5-1; TRBD1 aligns across 11 bases. Germline CDR1 SGHRS, CDR2 YFSETQ. CDR3 size: 17 residues. CDR3 coding DNA: TGCGCCAGCAGCTTGGGGACAGGGGGCGGGTCGCTCACTGAAGCTTTTTTT. Protein: CASSLGTGGGSLTEAFF.

This chain connects TRBV6-5 to TRBJ1-1; D gene unclear. This CDR3 is built from 15 residues. Looked up from germline, CDR1 is MNHEY and CDR2 is SVGAGI. The V end was cut by 0 bases, the J end by 3 bases, with 11 bases between. CDR3 amino acids: CASSYSGSYYTEAFF. The CDR3 region has the DNA TGTGCCAGCAGTTACTCCGGCAGTTATTACACTGAAGCTTTCTTT.

This clone was detected once. The V gene is TRBV28, the J gene TRBJ2-7; 7 bases are a match to TRBD1. Germline V gene data show CDR1 as MDHEN and CDR2 as SYDVKM. The CDR3 is 12 residues long. Trimming at V came to 5 bases and at J to 6 bases, leaving 4 bases not matched to a gene. CDR3 sequence: CASSRRQGEQYF. As DNA, the CDR3 is TGTGCCAGCAGTCGAAGACAGGGCGAGCAGTACTTC.

This chain connects TRBV10-3 to TRBJ2-7, with TRBD2 identical over 8 bases. The V gene's germline CDR1 is ENHRY and CDR2 SYGVKD. CDR3 length: 17 amino acids. The ends lost 0 bases at V and 5 bases at J; junction bases unmatched: 12. CDR3 in amino acids: CAISESKAGGRSHEQYF. The CDR3 DNA reads as TGTGCCATCAGTGAGTCTAAGGCGGGAGGTAGAAGTCACGAGCAGTACTTC.

This sequence joins TRBV4-3 and TRBJ1-3, with TRBD1 matching over 7 bases. Trimming at V came to 1 base and at J to 2 bases, leaving 8 bases not matched to a gene. CDR1 is LGHNA and CDR2 is YSLEER in the germline V gene. The CDR3 loop spans 17 amino acids. The CDR3 nucleotides are TGCGCCAGCAGCCAAGCAGTCGGTAGGGGGCCTGGAAACACCATATATTTT. Amino acid sequence: CASSQAVGRGPGNTIYF.

The rearrangement links TRBV28 to TRBJ1-4; maybe TRBD1 (6 bases). The germline CDR1 and CDR2 sequences are MDHEN and SYDVKM. The CDR3 is made up of 14 amino acids. Between the trimmed V and J ends, which lost 6 bases and 7 bases, there was a span of 15 bases. The CDR3 DNA sequence: TGTGCCAGCAGGCCACAGGGAATTGGTGAAAAACTGTTTTTT. Protein: CASRPQGIGEKLFF.

The chain employs TRBV9 and TRBJ2-3, with 8 bases fitting TRBD2. The V gene end was trimmed by 0 bases and the J gene end by 4 bases; junction bases not matched to a gene: 1. The germline gives CDR1 SGDLS, CDR2 YYNGEE. This CDR3 has 14 residues. CDR3 in amino acids: CASSVAGGSDTQYF. The CDR3 nucleotides read TGTGCCAGCAGCGTAGCGGGAGGGTCAGATACGCAGTATTTT.

In this sample, this clone turned up once. This chain joins TRBV15 and TRBJ2-4, with TRBD1 matching 10 bases. The CDR3 length is 19 residues. V lost 0 bases to trimming and J lost 6 bases; unmatched junction nucleotides: 14. The germline V gene encodes CDR1 LNHNV and CDR2 YYDKDF (reference sequence). The CDR3 DNA reads as TGTGCCACCAGCAGAGATTTGGGGGACAGGGGTTATGGGAGAAACATTCAGTACTTC. It codes for CATSRDLGDRGYGRNIQYF.